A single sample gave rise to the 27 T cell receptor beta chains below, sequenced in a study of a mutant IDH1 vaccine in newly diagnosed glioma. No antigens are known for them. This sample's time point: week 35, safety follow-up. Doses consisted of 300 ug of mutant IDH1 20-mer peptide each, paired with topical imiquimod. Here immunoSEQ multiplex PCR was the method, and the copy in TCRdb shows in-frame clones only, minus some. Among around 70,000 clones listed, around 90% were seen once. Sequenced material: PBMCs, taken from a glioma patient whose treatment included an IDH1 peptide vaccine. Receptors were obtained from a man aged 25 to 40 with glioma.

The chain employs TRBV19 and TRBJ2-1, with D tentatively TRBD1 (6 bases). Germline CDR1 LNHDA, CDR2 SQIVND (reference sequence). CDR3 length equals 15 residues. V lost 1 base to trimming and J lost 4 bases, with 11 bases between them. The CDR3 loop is CASSIVGQLYNEQFF. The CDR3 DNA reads TGTGCCAGTAGTATAGTAGGACAGCTGTACAATGAGCAGTTCTTC.

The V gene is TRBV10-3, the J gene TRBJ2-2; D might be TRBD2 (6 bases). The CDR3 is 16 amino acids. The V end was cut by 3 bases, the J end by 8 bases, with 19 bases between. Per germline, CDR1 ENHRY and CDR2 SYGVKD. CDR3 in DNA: TGTGCCATCAGTGAAGGGGAGGCAGTAACTAGGGGGGAGCTGTTTTTT. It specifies CAISEGEAVTRGELFF.

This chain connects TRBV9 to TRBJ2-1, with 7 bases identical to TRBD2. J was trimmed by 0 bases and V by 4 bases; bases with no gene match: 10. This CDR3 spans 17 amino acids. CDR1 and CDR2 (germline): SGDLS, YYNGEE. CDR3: CASSLRSGESSYNEQFF. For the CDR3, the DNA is TGTGCCAGCAGCCTTAGAAGCGGGGAGAGCTCCTACAATGAGCAGTTCTTC.

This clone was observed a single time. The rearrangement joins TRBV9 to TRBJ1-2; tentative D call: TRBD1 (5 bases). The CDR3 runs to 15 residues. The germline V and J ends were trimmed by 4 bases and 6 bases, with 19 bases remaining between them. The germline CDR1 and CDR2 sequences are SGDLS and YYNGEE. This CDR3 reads CASSIMGGLEDGYTF. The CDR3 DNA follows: TGTGCCAGCAGCATCATGGGGGGGTTAGAGGATGGCTACACCTTC.

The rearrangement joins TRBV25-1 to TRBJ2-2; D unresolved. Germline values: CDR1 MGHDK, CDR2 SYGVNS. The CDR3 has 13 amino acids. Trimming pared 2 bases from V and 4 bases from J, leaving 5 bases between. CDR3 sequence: CASSERGTGELFF. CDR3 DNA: TGTGCCAGCAGTGAACGAGGCACCGGGGAGCTGTTTTTT.

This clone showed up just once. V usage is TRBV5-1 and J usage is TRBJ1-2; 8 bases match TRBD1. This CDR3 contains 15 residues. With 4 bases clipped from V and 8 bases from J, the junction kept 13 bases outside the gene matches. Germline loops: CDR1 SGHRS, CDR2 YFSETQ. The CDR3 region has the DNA TGCGCCAGCAGCCCAGGACAGGGAAGGGAGGTGGGCTACACCTTC. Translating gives CASSPGQGREVGYTF.

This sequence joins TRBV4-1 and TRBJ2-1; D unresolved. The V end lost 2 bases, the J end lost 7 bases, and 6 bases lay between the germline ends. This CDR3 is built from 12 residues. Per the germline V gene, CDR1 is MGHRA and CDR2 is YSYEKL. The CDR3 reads CASSQSFNEQFF. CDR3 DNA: TGCGCCAGCAGCCAATCCTTTAATGAGCAGTTCTTC.

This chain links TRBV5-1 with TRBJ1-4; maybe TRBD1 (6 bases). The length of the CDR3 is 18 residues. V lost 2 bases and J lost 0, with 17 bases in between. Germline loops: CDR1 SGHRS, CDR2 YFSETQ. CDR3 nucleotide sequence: TGCGCCAGCAGCTTAGACCAGGGGCCAGTTGCAACTAATGAAAAACTGTTTTTT. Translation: CASSLDQGPVATNEKLFF. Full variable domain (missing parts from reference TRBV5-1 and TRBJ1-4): KAGVTQTPRYLIKTRGQQVTLSCSPISGHRSVSWYQQTPGQGLQFLFEYFSETQRNKGNFPGRFSGRQFSNSRSEMNVSTLELGDSALYLCASSLDQGPVATNEKLFFGSGTQLSVL.

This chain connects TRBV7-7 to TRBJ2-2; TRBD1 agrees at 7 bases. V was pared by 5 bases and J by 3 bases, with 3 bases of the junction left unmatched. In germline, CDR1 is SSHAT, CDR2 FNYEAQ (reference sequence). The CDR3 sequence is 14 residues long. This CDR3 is CASSEQGYTGELFF. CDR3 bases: TGTGCCAGCAGCGAACAGGGGTACACCGGGGAGCTGTTTTTT.

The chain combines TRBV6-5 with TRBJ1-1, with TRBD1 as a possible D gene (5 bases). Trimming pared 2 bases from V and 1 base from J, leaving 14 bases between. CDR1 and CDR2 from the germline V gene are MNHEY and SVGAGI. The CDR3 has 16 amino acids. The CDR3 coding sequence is TGTGCCAGCAGTTACGGGGGTGAGGGGAGGAACACTGAAGCTTTCTTT. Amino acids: CASSYGGEGRNTEAFF.

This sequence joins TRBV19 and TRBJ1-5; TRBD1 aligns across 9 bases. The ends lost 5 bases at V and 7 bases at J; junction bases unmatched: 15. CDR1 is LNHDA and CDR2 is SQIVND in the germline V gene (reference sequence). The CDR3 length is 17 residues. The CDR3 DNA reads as TGTGCCAGTAGTCCCCAAAAAGGAGGACAGGGGAACCAGCCCCAGCATTTT. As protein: CASSPQKGGQGNQPQHF.

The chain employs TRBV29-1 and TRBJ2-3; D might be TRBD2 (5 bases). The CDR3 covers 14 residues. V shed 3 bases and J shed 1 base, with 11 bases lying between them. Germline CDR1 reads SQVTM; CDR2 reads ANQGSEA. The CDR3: CSVDGGPRTDTQYF. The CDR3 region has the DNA TGCAGCGTTGACGGCGGGCCCCGCACAGATACGCAGTATTTT.

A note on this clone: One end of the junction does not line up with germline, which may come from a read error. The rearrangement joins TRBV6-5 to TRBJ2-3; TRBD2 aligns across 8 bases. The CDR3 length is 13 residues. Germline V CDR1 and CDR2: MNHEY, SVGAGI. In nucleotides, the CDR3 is TGTGCCAGCAGTTCTAGCGGGTCCGCCCTAACCTTCTTT. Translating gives CASSSSGSALTFF.

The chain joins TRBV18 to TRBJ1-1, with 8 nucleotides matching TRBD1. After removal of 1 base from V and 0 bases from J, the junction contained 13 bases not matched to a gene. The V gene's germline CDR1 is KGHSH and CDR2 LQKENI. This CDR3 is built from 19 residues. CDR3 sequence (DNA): TGTGCCAGCTCACCACGGATTCTTGCGGACAGGGCCATGAACACTGAAGCTTTCTTT. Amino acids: CASSPRILADRAMNTEAFF.

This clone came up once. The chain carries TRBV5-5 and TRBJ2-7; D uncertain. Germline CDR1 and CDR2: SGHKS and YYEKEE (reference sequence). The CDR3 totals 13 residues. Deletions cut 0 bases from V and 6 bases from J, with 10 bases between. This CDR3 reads CASSLASYSEQYF. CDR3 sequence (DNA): TGTGCCAGCAGCTTGGCCAGTTACTCCGAGCAGTACTTC. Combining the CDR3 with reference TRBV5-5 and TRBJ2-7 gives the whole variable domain DAGVTQSPTHLIKTRGQQVTLRCSPISGHKSVSWYQQVLGQGPQFIFQYYEKEERGRGNFPDRFSARQFPNYSSELNVNALLLGDSALYLCASSLASYSEQYFGPGTRLTVT.

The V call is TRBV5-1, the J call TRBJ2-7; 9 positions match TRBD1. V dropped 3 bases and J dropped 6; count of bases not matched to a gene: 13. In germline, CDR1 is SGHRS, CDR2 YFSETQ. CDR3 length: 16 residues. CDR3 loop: CASSWGREDRGSEQYF. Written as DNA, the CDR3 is TGCGCCAGCAGCTGGGGGCGTGAGGACAGGGGAAGCGAGCAGTACTTC.

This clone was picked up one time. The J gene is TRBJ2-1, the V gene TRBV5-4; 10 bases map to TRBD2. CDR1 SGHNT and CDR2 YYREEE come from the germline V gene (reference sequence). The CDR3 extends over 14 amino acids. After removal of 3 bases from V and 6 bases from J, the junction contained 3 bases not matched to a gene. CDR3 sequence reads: CASSSRTSGNEQFF. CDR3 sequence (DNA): TGTGCCAGCAGCTCCCGGACTAGCGGCAATGAGCAGTTCTTC.

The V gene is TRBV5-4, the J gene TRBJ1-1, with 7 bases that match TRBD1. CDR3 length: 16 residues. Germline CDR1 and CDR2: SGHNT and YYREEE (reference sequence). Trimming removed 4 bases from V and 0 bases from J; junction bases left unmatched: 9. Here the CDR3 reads CASSQRQGYMNTEAFF. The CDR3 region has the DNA TGTGCCAGCAGCCAAAGACAGGGCTACATGAACACTGAAGCTTTCTTT. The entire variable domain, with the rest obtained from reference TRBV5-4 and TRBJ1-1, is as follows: ETGVTQSPTHLIKTRGQQVTLRCSSQSGHNTVSWYQQALGQGPQFIFQYYREEENGRGNFPPRFSGLQFPNYSSELNVNALELDDSALYLCASSQRQGYMNTEAFFGQGTRLTVV.

Here the CDR3 DNA reads TGTGCCAGCAGCCCCCAGGGTACTGAAGGCACTGAAGCTTTCTTT. It translates to CASSPQGTEGTEAFF. The chain uses TRBV14 and TRBJ1-1; possible D gene TRBD1, 5 bases. CDR3 length equals 15 residues. The V end lost 4 bases, the J end lost 4 bases, and 16 bases lay between the germline ends. CDR1 is SGHDN and CDR2 is FVKESK in the germline V gene.

Here the CDR3 reads CASSPGARQEAFF. CDR3 sequence (DNA): TGTGCCAGCAGCCCAGGGGCCCGCCAGGAAGCTTTCTTT. The chain recombines TRBV5-4 with TRBJ1-1; D is possibly TRBD1 (6 bases). Deletions cut 4 bases from V and 8 bases from J, with 15 bases between. Germline-derived CDR1 and CDR2 are SGHNT and YYREEE (reference sequence). The CDR3 runs to 13 residues.

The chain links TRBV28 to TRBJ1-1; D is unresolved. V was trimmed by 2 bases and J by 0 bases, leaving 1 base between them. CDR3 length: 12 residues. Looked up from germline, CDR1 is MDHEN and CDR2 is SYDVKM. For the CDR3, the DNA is TGTGCCAGCAGTTTAATGAACACTGAAGCTTTCTTT. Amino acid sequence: CASSLMNTEAFF.

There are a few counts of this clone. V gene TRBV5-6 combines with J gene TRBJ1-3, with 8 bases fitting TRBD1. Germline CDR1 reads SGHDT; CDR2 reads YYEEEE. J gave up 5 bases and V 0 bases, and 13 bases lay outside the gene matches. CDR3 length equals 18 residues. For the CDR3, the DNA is TGTGCCAGCAGCTTGGAGATATTGCATAGGACAGGGAGAAACACCATATATTTT. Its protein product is CASSLEILHRTGRNTIYF.

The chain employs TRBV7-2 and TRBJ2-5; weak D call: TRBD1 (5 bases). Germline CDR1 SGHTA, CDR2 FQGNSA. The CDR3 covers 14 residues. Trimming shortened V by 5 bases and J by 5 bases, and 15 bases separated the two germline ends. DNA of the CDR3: TGTGCCAGCAGCCAAGGGGCAGGGCGGGAGACCCAGTACTTC. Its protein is CASSQGAGRETQYF.

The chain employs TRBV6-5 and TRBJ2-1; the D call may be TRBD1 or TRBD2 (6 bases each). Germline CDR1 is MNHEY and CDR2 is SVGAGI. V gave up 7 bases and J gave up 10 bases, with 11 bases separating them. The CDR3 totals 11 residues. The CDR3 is CASTGGGEQFF. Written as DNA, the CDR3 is TGTGCCAGCACAGGAGGGGGGGAGCAGTTCTTC.

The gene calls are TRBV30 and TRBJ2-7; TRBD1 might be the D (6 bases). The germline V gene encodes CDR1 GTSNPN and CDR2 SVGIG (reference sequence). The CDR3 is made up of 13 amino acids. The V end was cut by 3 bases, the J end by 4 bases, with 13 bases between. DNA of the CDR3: TGTGCCTGGAGGCCTATAAGGGGGTACGAGCAGTACTTC. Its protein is CAWRPIRGYEQYF.

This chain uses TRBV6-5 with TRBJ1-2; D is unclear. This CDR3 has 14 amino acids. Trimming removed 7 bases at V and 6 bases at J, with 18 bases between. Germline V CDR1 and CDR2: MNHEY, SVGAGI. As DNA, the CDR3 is TGTGCCAGCACCCGAGCGGGCAGGAGTAATGGCTACACCTTC. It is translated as CASTRAGRSNGYTF.

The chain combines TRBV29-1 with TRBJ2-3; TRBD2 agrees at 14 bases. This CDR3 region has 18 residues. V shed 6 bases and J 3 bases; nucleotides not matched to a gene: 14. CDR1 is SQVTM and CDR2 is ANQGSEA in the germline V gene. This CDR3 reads CSVEPRLAGGQGTDTQYF. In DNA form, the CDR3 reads TGCAGCGTCGAACCGCGACTAGCGGGGGGGCAAGGGACAGATACGCAGTATTTT.